Below are 20 T cell receptor beta chains sequenced from a single sample in a study of cytomegalovirus exposure and HLA in healthy donors. The PCR employed 60 Vbeta primers together with 13 Jbeta primers. TCRdb's copy holds only in-frame clones and misses some; the assay was immunoSEQ multiplex PCR. In the table there are 150,000 to 200,000 clones, around 68% of which are singletons. The sequenced sample was PBMCs. The receptors were sampled from a man aged 40-50 years in good health and CMV-seronegative.

This chain links TRBV6-1 with TRBJ2-7, with TRBD2 matching 9 bases. The CDR3 length is 13 residues. Germline V gene lookup returns CDR1 MNHNS and CDR2 SASEGT. J gave up 7 bases and V 2 bases, and 3 bases lay outside the gene matches. CDR3 coding DNA: TGTGCCAGCAGTGAACCGGCGGGGGGGGAGCAGTACTTC. Translating gives CASSEPAGGEQYF.

In its sample, this clone was seen once. The chain couples TRBV7-2 to TRBJ2-7; maybe TRBD2 (5 bases). Germline assignment: CDR1 SGHTA and CDR2 FQGNSA. V was shortened by 1 base and J by 5 bases, with 12 bases between the two germline ends. The CDR3 loop spans 14 amino acids. The DNA of the CDR3 is TGTGCCAGCAGCTTAGGTAGAGGGTGGGACGAGCAGTACTTC. Protein sequence: CASSLGRGWDEQYF.

The chain couples TRBV7-2 to TRBJ1-2, with D maybe TRBD1 (6 bases). The ends were cut back, 5 bases at V and 4 bases at J, with 17 bases in the middle. The CDR3 spans 15 residues. Germline-derived CDR1 and CDR2 are SGHTA and FQGNSA. CDR3 sequence (DNA): TGTGCCAGCAGCACGATCAGGGGAGTGGGCTATGGCTACACCTTC. Amino acids: CASSTIRGVGYGYTF.

The chain joins TRBV5-1 to TRBJ2-5; possible D gene TRBD1, 6 bases. With 5 bases removed from V and 5 bases from J, the gap between germline ends came to 16 bases. Germline V gives CDR1 SGHRS, CDR2 YFSETQ. There are 14 residues in the CDR3. This CDR3 reads CASSPLGGKETQYF. The CDR3 bases are TGCGCCAGCAGTCCCCTAGGGGGAAAGGAGACCCAGTACTTC.

The rearrangement links TRBV7-2 to TRBJ1-1; D might be TRBD1 (5 bases). V was shortened by 2 bases and J by 5 bases, with 12 bases between the two germline ends. The CDR3 contains 14 residues. The germline V gene has CDR1 SGHTA and CDR2 FQGNSA. The CDR3 is CASSLTPGNTEAFF. Written as DNA, the CDR3 is TGTGCCAGCAGCTTAACACCAGGGAATACTGAAGCTTTCTTT.

The V call is TRBV7-2, the J call TRBJ1-1, with a tentative D call TRBD1 (6 bases). Trimming left V 5 bases short and J 8 bases short, with 9 bases between. From germline, CDR1 is SGHTA and CDR2 FQGNSA. The CDR3 covers 11 residues. CDR3 sequence (DNA): TGTGCCAGCAGCCCTGACAGGGAAGCTTTCTTT. It is translated as CASSPDREAFF.

There are a few counts of this clone. The chain links TRBV5-1 to TRBJ1-4; D ambiguous. The CDR3 length is 13 residues. V was pared by 7 bases and J by 3 bases, with 10 bases between. Germline assignment: CDR1 SGHRS and CDR2 YFSETQ. CDR3 nucleotides: TGCGCCAGCCAACAGCGGGCTAATGAAAAACTGTTTTTT. Its protein product is CASQQRANEKLFF.

The chain employs TRBV23-1 and TRBJ2-7; D not resolved. TRBV23-1 is reported as an ORF; its role is uncertain. Trimming pared 5 bases from V and 6 bases from J, leaving 8 bases between. The CDR3 contains 11 residues. CDR3 sequence (DNA): TGCGCCAGCAGTGAAACGGGCGAGCAGTACTTC. This codes for CASSETGEQYF.

The J gene is TRBJ2-1, the V gene TRBV30; weak D call: TRBD1 (5 bases). V was shortened by 0 bases and J by 15 bases, with 12 bases between the two germline ends. Germline V gene data show CDR1 as GTSNPN and CDR2 as SVGIG (reference sequence). The CDR3 is made up of 11 amino acids. The CDR3 loop reads CAWSVGQGRFF. CDR3 DNA sequence: TGTGCCTGGAGTGTCGGTCAGGGAAGGTTCTTC.

The chain joins TRBV10-3 to TRBJ1-1, with D tentatively TRBD1 (5 bases). V was clipped by 0 bases and J by 3 bases, with 14 bases between them. This CDR3 is 16 amino acids long. The germline V gene has CDR1 ENHRY and CDR2 SYGVKD. CDR3 nucleotides: TGTGCCATCAGTGAGTCGCTGGCAGGGAGGGACACTGAAGCTTTCTTT. Its protein product is CAISESLAGRDTEAFF.

The chain employs TRBV6-5 and TRBJ1-5, with no clear D. Trimming removed 6 bases from V and 3 bases from J, with 9 bases in between. The CDR3 has 13 amino acids. The germline CDR1 and CDR2 sequences are MNHEY and SVGAGI. The CDR3 DNA sequence: TGTGCCAGCAGACAGCACTCCAATCAGCCCCAGCATTTT. Protein sequence: CASRQHSNQPQHF.

The chain couples TRBV11-2 to TRBJ2-2; 11 bases agree with TRBD2. The CDR3 is 17 residues long. Germline V lookup: CDR1 SGHAT, CDR2 FQNNGV. J gave up 2 bases and V 2 bases, and 4 bases lay outside the gene matches. The CDR3 loop is CASSLPTSGGNTGELFF. CDR3 sequence (DNA): TGTGCCAGCAGCTTACCAACTAGCGGGGGAAACACCGGGGAGCTGTTTTTT.

About this clone itself: Other DNA sequences in the sample encode the same CDR3. The J gene is TRBJ1-4, the V gene TRBV7-3, with 9 bases identical to TRBD1. The germline CDR1 and CDR2 sequences are SGHTA and FQGTGA. The ends lost 5 bases at V and 6 bases at J; junction bases unmatched: 7. The CDR3 has 15 residues. The CDR3 DNA sequence: TGTGCCAGCAGCCTAGGGGACAGGGAAGATGAAAAACTGTTTTTT. This encodes CASSLGDREDEKLFF.

This chain joins TRBV7-3 and TRBJ2-6, with 8 bases identical to TRBD1. CDR1 is SGHTA and CDR2 is FQGTGA in the germline V gene. This CDR3 is built from 17 residues. V shed 5 bases and J 0 bases; nucleotides not matched to a gene: 6. The DNA of the CDR3 is TGTGCCAGCAGCAGGGGACAGGCCCCCTCTGGGGCCAACGTCCTGACTTTC. Its translation is CASSRGQAPSGANVLTF.

V gene TRBV30 combines with J gene TRBJ1-5, with D maybe TRBD1 (6 bases). This CDR3 is built from 13 residues. The germline gives CDR1 GTSNPN, CDR2 SVGIG (reference sequence). Trimming pared 4 bases from V and 7 bases from J, leaving 14 bases between. CDR3 region: CAWTAGVGQPQHF. CDR3 DNA: TGTGCCTGGACGGCAGGGGTAGGGCAGCCCCAGCATTTT.

This clone has just a few counts. The chain uses TRBV7-2 and TRBJ2-7; 14 bases are a match to TRBD2. The junction had 6 bases not matched to a gene; V was cut back by 4 bases and J by 7 bases. In germline, CDR1 is SGHTA, CDR2 FQGNSA. The CDR3 has 15 amino acids. The CDR3 protein is CASSWTSGGPGEQYF. CDR3 bases: TGTGCCAGCAGCTGGACTAGCGGGGGGCCGGGGGAGCAGTACTTC.

This clone was seen once. J is TRBJ2-5 and V is TRBV7-6; 10 bases are shared with TRBD2. CDR1 is SGHVS, CDR2 FNYEAQ, per germline. With 5 bases clipped from V and 1 base from J, the junction kept 13 bases outside the gene matches. This CDR3 is 18 amino acids long. The CDR3 coding sequence is TGTGCCAGCAGCCCCCGTAGCGGGAGGTTGATCCCCCAAGAGACCCAGTACTTC. Its translation is CASSPRSGRLIPQETQYF.

The chain is built from TRBV18 and TRBJ2-5, with 12 bases that match TRBD2. Per the germline V gene, CDR1 is KGHSH and CDR2 is LQKENI. The V segment lost 2 bases and the J segment 1 base; nucleotides outside the gene matches: 8. There are 18 residues in the CDR3. The CDR3 reads CASSPRGSTSGSQETQYF. The CDR3 region has the DNA TGTGCCAGCTCACCAAGGGGATCGACTAGCGGGAGCCAAGAGACCCAGTACTTC.

The chain employs TRBV7-6 and TRBJ2-1; D is ambiguous. The CDR3 is 12 amino acids. Trimming cost V 5 bases and J 5 bases, with 7 bases left between them. Looked up from germline, CDR1 is SGHVS and CDR2 is FNYEAQ. CDR3 nucleotides: TGTGCCAGCAGCGCACAAGACAATGAGCAGTTCTTC. Translation: CASSAQDNEQFF.

This chain joins TRBV27 and TRBJ1-5; TRBD1 is a possible D gene (6 bases). The CDR3 consists of 16 residues. Trimming took 5 bases from V and 0 from J, leaving 14 bases between them. Germline CDR1 reads MNHEY; CDR2 reads SMNVEV (reference sequence). CDR3 DNA: TGTGCCAGCAGTCCCTCGGACAGATATAGCAATCAGCCCCAGCATTTT. Protein: CASSPSDRYSNQPQHF.